This TCR beta chain was documented in a study of shared clonotypes between healthy human individuals. Over several immunoSEQ plates, each subset's genomic DNA was distributed in even portions. Under the authors' procedure: ImmunoSEQ output held junction-only sequences without quality scores, so filtering differed. Generated by immunoSEQ multiplex PCR, the TCRdb table keeps only in-frame clones and is missing some. The V and J calls and clone size are taken from that table; D and trimming were inferred from the DNA. Of 450,000 or so clones detected, roughly 80% appear once; the ten largest clones hold approximately 12%. Per germline, CDR1 SGHRS and CDR2 YFSETQ. V dropped 4 bases and J dropped 3; count of bases not matched to a gene: 3. This CDR3 region has 13 residues. This clone was found a few times. When samples were unsorted, tens of millions of PBMCs were used for genomic DNA.

This chain links TRBV5-1 with TRBJ2-5, with 7 nucleotides matching TRBD1. Sample: PBMCs. The source of this sequence is a woman aged 40 to 50 in good health. Some clones in this sample may be carry-over from other donors' samples. CDR3 protein: CASSGTVKETQYF. Here the CDR3 DNA reads TGCGCCAGCAGCGGGACAGTCAAAGAGACCCAGTACTTC.